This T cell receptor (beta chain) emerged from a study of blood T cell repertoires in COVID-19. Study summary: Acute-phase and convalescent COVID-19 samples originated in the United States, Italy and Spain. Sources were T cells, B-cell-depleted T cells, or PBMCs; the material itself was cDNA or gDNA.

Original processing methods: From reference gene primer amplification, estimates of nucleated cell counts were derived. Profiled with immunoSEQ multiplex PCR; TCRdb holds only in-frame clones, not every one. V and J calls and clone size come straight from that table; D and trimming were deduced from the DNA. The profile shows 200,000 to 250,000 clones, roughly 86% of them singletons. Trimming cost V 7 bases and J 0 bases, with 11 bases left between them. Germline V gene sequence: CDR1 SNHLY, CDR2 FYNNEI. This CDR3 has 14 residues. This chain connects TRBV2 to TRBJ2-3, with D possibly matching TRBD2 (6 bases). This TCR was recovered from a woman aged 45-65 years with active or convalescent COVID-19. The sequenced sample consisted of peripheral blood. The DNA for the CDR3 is TGTGCCAGCAATCCGGGACTTAGCACAGATACGCAGTATTTT. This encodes CASNPGLSTDTQYF.